A selection of T cell receptor beta chains follows, all from one sample in a study of T cell repertoires in cytomegalovirus infection. TCRdb recomputed calls from the reads with MiXCR, one row per CDR3 protein. The data contain 200,000 or so distinct CDR3 sequences, roughly 30% of them singletons. Specimen: PBMCs. The receptors were sampled from a human donor in good health (CMV status not recorded). Some clones in this sample may be carry-over from other donors' samples. Each CDR3 is given with its conserved first and last residue. The D gene is left open where the match is weak. Part of the rows lack a size; the others show once, few, many or a class for expanded clones.

>TRBD1|TRBV5-1|TRBJ1-2|few
TGCGCCAGCAGCGTCACAGGGGGCGTCTATGGCTACACCTTC
CASSVTGGVYGYTF
>TRBD1|TRBV5-1|TRBJ1-2|-
TGCGCCAGCGGTACAGGGGGCAGATTTAACTATGGCTACACCTTC
CASGTGGRFNYGYTF
>-|TRBV20-1|TRBJ2-5|once
TGCAGTGCTCCTGCCGGTTTCGCAGGGACCCAGTACTTC
CSAPAGFAGTQYF
>-|TRBV7-3|TRBJ2-2|-
TGTGCCAGCAGCTACAGGGCGAACACCGGGGAGCTGTTTTTT
CASSYRANTGELFF
>TRBD1|TRBV20-1|TRBJ1-2|-
TGCAGTGCTAGGCCAGGGGGGGACTATGGCTACACCTTC
CSARPGGDYGYTF
>-|TRBV3-1|TRBJ2-1|-
TGTGCCAGCAGCCAACCTATTACGGGTGAGCAGTTCTTC
CASSQPITGEQFF
>-|TRBV5-4|TRBJ1-2|-
TGTGCCAGCAGCAAAAGGACAGAATATGGCTACACCTTC
CASSKRTEYGYTF
>-|TRBV7-2|TRBJ1-5|many
TGTGCCAGCAGCTTAGACACGTCTCTCAATCAGCCCCAGCATTTT
CASSLDTSLNQPQHF
>-|TRBV2|TRBJ2-5|-
TGTGCCAGCAGACCTAATCAGTACCAAGAGACCCAGTACTTC
CASRPNQYQETQYF
>-|TRBV6-6|TRBJ1-6|-
TGTGCCAGCAGCCATCCAGGCGACGGTTCACCCCTCCACTTT
CASSHPGDGSPLHF
>TRBD2|TRBV7-2|TRBJ2-1|many
TGTGCCAGCAGCTCCCTAGCGGGTCCAGGAGAGCAGTTCTTC
CASSSLAGPGEQFF
>-|TRBV6-2/TRBV6-3|TRBJ1-5|few
TGTGCCAGCAGCACGACTCCATTCAGTACTTATAGCAATCAGCCCCAGCATTTT
CASSTTPFSTYSNQPQHF
>-|TRBV7-8|TRBJ2-5|few
TGTGCCAGCAGCTTAGGGGTCGGGCCGGGGGAGACCCAGTACTTC
CASSLGVGPGETQYF
>-|TRBV15|TRBJ1-5|-
TGTGCCACCAGCAGAGGGGAGGACGGGCAGCCCCAGCATTTT
CATSRGEDGQPQHF
>TRBD1|TRBV10-3|TRBJ1-1|-
TGTGCCATCAGTGGGGGGACAGGAAACACTGAAGCTTTCTTT
CAISGGTGNTEAFF